A selection of T cell receptor beta chains follows, all from one sample in a study of blood T cell repertoires in COVID-19. TCRdb's copy holds only in-frame clones and misses some; the assay was immunoSEQ multiplex PCR. The table includes approximately 300,000 clones, around nine tenths detected once. Source material: PBMCs or T cells enriched from blood (not recorded which). The receptors derive from a woman aged 30 to 39 who had recovered from COVID-19. Each CDR3 is given with its conserved first and last residue. The D gene is left open where the match is weak. Expanded clones get a size class; other rows say once, few or many, or leave the size out.

D,size,J,V,CDR3
.,.,TRBJ1-1,TRBV5-1,CASSGIRPGDTEAFF
.,.,TRBJ2-5,TRBV12-3/TRBV12-4,CASSSQQGTQYF
.,once,TRBJ1-1,TRBV4-3,CASSQARENTEAFF
.,.,TRBJ1-4,TRBV6-5,CASSLVRAGNEKLFF
TRBD2,.,TRBJ2-5,TRBV3-1/TRBV3-2,CASSQMAGGPETQYF
TRBD1,.,TRBJ1-2,TRBV5-1,CASSTDRGRGYTF
TRBD2,.,TRBJ2-7,TRBV5-5,CASRLAGSYEQYF
TRBD1,.,TRBJ2-2,TRBV13,CASSLVGTGSGELFF
.,.,TRBJ1-4,TRBV6-2/TRBV6-3,CASSYGSQQQFF
.,.,TRBJ1-5,TRBV19,CASNTGAGAQHF
.,.,TRBJ1-1,TRBV5-1,CASSLLSDTEAFF
TRBD2,.,TRBJ2-2,TRBV6-4,CASSDRGGSTGELFF
.,.,TRBJ2-7,TRBV5-1,CASSFEGFYEQYF
TRBD1,.,TRBJ1-5,TRBV7-2,CASSYGQGSQPQHF
.,.,TRBJ2-2,TRBV4-1,CASSQEWPGELFF
.,once,TRBJ1-2,TRBV19,CASSISGANYGYTF
TRBD1,.,TRBJ2-2,TRBV6-5,CASSYPGQKTGELFF
TRBD1,.,TRBJ1-5,TRBV5-5,CASSLMDRGYQPQHF
.,.,TRBJ1-4,TRBV10-3,CAISESGGFEKLFF
.,.,TRBJ1-2,TRBV4-3,CASSRGGVVEGYTF
TRBD1,once,TRBJ1-4,TRBV12-5,CASGLVWGQGEKLFF
.,once,TRBJ2-3,TRBV4-1,CASKGVNFGPDTQYF
.,.,TRBJ1-3,TRBV5-1,CASSLEARQWRNTIYF
TRBD1,.,TRBJ1-5,TRBV4-2,CASSQDLAGGRAQHF
.,.,TRBJ2-1,TRBV7-2,CASSLLGGVRAGQFF
.,.,TRBJ2-3,TRBV24-1,CATSSRGGTDTQYF
.,.,TRBJ1-1,TRBV5-1,CASSLGEVSEAFF
TRBD2,.,TRBJ2-3,TRBV30,CAWSSGLAADTQYF
.,.,TRBJ1-1,TRBV19,CATREGGGVTEAFF
.,.,TRBJ1-1,TRBV5-5,CASSLGRGTGTEAFF
.,.,TRBJ2-1,TRBV30,CAWSVLRQSNEQFF
.,few,TRBJ1-5,TRBV7-2,CASSLDRVNQPQHF
TRBD1,.,TRBJ2-3,TRBV18,CASSPRQGGTDTQYF
.,.,TRBJ1-5,TRBV5-1,CASSVSGGTDQPQHF
.,.,TRBJ1-5,TRBV24-1,CATSEPDRHEQPQHF
.,.,TRBJ1-1,TRBV6-2/TRBV6-3,CASSYLGGGTEAFF
.,.,TRBJ1-4,TRBV19,CASSITTPGEKLFF
.,.,TRBJ1-2,TRBV29-1,CSVEVDNNYGYTF
.,.,TRBJ2-3,TRBV7-2,CASSLSTSTDTQYF
.,.,TRBJ1-3,TRBV5-1,CASSLASGVGNTIYF
TRBD1,.,TRBJ2-7,TRBV3-1/TRBV3-2,CASSPWTGTGSYEQYF